Described below is a single TCR beta chain sequence and its context. Antigen specificity is unknown. These data are taken from a study of PD-L1 blockade in urothelial cancer. Study background: Males with bladder-origin urothelial cancer made up about 90% of the roughly 30 patients.

The study's findings and limits: Blood clones associated with the tumor expanded more at 3 weeks in durable-benefit patients.

The sample's time point: pretreatment peripheral blood. Patients in the study were battling locally advanced or metastatic urothelial carcinoma. TCRdb's table, derived via immunoSEQ multiplex PCR, lists solely in-frame clones and lacks some. The sample includes fewer than 50,000 clones, roughly 78% of them seen just once. The trim removed 3 bases at V and 2 bases at J, leaving 6 bases unmatched. CDR3 length equals 15 residues. Germline V CDR1 and CDR2: MDHEN, SYDVKM. The clonotype was recovered from a man between 65 and 80 years old with urothelial cancer. The chain employs TRBV28 and TRBJ2-5; 7 bases line up with TRBD1. The sample was PBMCs, taken around atezolizumab (anti-PD-L1) treatment. The DNA for the CDR3 is TGTGCCAGCAGTTTCGGGACAGCACAACAAGAGACCCAGTACTTC. It encodes CASSFGTAQQETQYF.